This T cell receptor (beta chain) derives from a study of blood T cell repertoires in COVID-19. Turning to the study itself: Acute-phase and convalescent COVID-19 samples originated in the United States, Italy and Spain. T cells, B-cell-depleted T cells, or PBMCs provided the cDNA or gDNA that served as material.

Per the original methods: Estimation of nucleated cell counts was performed using reference gene primer amplification. Using immunoSEQ multiplex PCR, the repertoire was profiled, and TCRdb retains in-frame clones only, with some absent. V and J calls and clone size are those listed in that table; D and trimming were worked out from the DNA. The sample has about 220,000 clones; around 81% are singletons. The CDR3 contains 14 residues. Per germline, CDR1 SGDLS and CDR2 YYNGEE. V was pared by 2 bases and J by 5 bases, with 13 bases between. V usage is TRBV9 and J usage is TRBJ2-5, with D maybe TRBD2 (6 bases). The clonotype was recovered from a woman younger than 45 who had recovered from COVID-19. Material: peripheral blood. DNA of the CDR3: TGTGCCAGCAGCGTTTCACCGGGGGACGAGACCCAGTACTTC. The encoded protein is CASSVSPGDETQYF.